The following is a T cell receptor beta chain sequence with its context. The RNA input was about 0.5 to 1 ug, and it was reverse transcribed with random hexamers. TCRdb re-derived calls from the immunoSEQ multiplex PCR reads in MiXCR, one entry per CDR3 protein. The data contain approximately 180,000 distinct CDR3 sequences, roughly 91% of them singletons. The germline gives CDR1 SGDLS, CDR2 YYNGEE. Trimming removed 4 bases from V and 0 bases from J; junction bases left unmatched: 14. The CDR3 has 19 residues. The data stem from a study of CD8 T cells in Susac syndrome. This TCR came from a human donor with Susac syndrome. This sequence joins TRBV9 and TRBJ2-2; 8 bases align to TRBD2. Sequenced: CD4+ T cells from PBMCs. This CDR3 is CASSPKGSGVNSNTGELFF. The CDR3 DNA is TGTGCCAGCAGCCCTAAGGGTAGCGGGGTGAACTCGAACACCGGGGAGCTGTTTTTT. Full variable domain (missing parts from reference TRBV9 and TRBJ2-2): DSGVTQTPKHLITATGQRVTLRCSPRSGDLSVYWYQQSLDQGLQFLIQYYNGEERAKGNILERFSAQQFPDLHSELNLSSLELGDSALYFCASSPKGSGVNSNTGELFFGEGSRLTVL.